One and the same sample provided the 21 T cell receptor beta chains below, sequenced in a study of blood T cell repertoires in COVID-19. The method was immunoSEQ multiplex PCR; TCRdb's version includes in-frame clones alone and lacks a portion of them. The repertoire includes about 210,000 clones, over 70% of them detected once, and 7.5% to 9% sits in the top ten. The sample taken for sequencing was peripheral blood. These receptors came from a woman between 50 and 59 years old with acute or convalescent COVID-19.

This clone was recorded only once. The rearrangement joins TRBV19 to TRBJ1-1; perhaps TRBD1 as D (6 bases). Trimming removed 7 bases at V and 4 bases at J, with 25 bases between. Germline assignment: CDR1 LNHDA and CDR2 SQIVND (reference sequence). There are 17 residues in the CDR3. This CDR3 is CASKSAALGGAGTEAFF. As DNA, the CDR3 is TGTGCCAGTAAGTCGGCGGCGTTGGGGGGGGCGGGCACTGAAGCTTTCTTT.

The V call is TRBV5-1, the J call TRBJ2-5, with D possibly being TRBD2 (5 bases). V was shortened by 1 base and J by 5 bases, with 15 bases between the two germline ends. Per the germline V gene, CDR1 is SGHRS and CDR2 is YFSETQ. This CDR3 is 15 amino acids long. Written as DNA, the CDR3 is TGCGCCAGCAGCTTGAACCCGGGGTCCGAGGAGACCCAGTACTTC. Translated, it gives CASSLNPGSEETQYF.

The V gene is TRBV9, the J gene TRBJ2-7; tentative D call: TRBD2 (7 bases). The germline CDR1 and CDR2 sequences are SGDLS and YYNGEE. V was shortened by 4 bases and J by 2 bases, with 13 bases between the two germline ends. The CDR3 has 14 amino acids. As DNA, the CDR3 is TGTGCCAGCAGCACCCGAGGGGGGGCCTACGAGCAGTACTTC. This codes for CASSTRGGAYEQYF. Based on the CDR3 plus reference TRBV9 and TRBJ2-7, the full variable domain is DSGVTQTPKHLITATGQRVTLRCSPRSGDLSVYWYQQSLDQGLQFLIQYYNGEERAKGNILERFSAQQFPDLHSELNLSSLELGDSALYFCASSTRGGAYEQYFGPGTRLTVT.

The table lists this clone with many counts. V and J are TRBV15 and TRBJ1-4; the match to TRBD1 covers 9 bases. CDR1 is LNHNV and CDR2 is YYDKDF in the germline V gene (reference sequence). V dropped 1 base and J dropped 12; count of bases not matched to a gene: 9. The CDR3 is 15 residues long. The CDR3 is CATSRAYRTGEELFF. CDR3 nucleotide sequence: TGTGCCACCAGCAGAGCCTACCGGACAGGGGAGGAACTGTTTTTT.

This clone was recorded once. The rearrangement links TRBV15 to TRBJ2-7; 7 positions agree with TRBD1. This CDR3 comprises 15 residues. With V trimmed by 1 base and J by 0 bases, 3 bases remained unmatched. Germline loops: CDR1 LNHNV, CDR2 YYDKDF (reference sequence). CDR3 coding DNA: TGTGCCACCAGCAGAGGAGGGGACAGCTCCTACGAGCAGTACTTC. It translates to CATSRGGDSSYEQYF.

The J gene is TRBJ1-2, the V gene TRBV28; D is possibly TRBD1 (6 bases). Trimming took off 8 bases at V and 0 bases at J, with 13 bases between the two ends. Germline V gene lookup returns CDR1 MDHEN and CDR2 SYDVKM. The CDR3 runs to 14 residues. The CDR3 region is CASGSRGTNYGYTF. As DNA, the CDR3 is TGTGCCAGCGGGTCCAGGGGAACTAACTATGGCTACACCTTC.

The V call is TRBV11-2, the J call TRBJ1-2; D call uncertain. CDR3 size: 13 residues. The germline CDR1 and CDR2 sequences are SGHAT and FQNNGV. The V end was cut by 0 bases, the J end by 2 bases, with 4 bases between. The CDR3, as DNA: TGTGCCAGCAGCTTAGACAGAAACTATGGCTACACCTTC. Encoded protein: CASSLDRNYGYTF.

The chain combines TRBV6-2 or TRBV6-3 with TRBJ2-3; TRBD2 agrees at 8 bases. V lost 5 bases, J lost 2 bases, and 9 bases stayed unmatched. The CDR3 contains 16 residues. The germline gives CDR1 MNHEY, CDR2 SVGEGT. CDR3 DNA sequence: TGTGCCAGCAGTCGCGGGACTAGTTTTCACACAGATACGCAGTATTTT. Protein sequence: CASSRGTSFHTDTQYF.

The chain employs TRBV19 and TRBJ2-5; TRBD1 matches at 7 bases. Per germline, CDR1 LNHDA and CDR2 SQIVND (reference sequence). CDR3 length: 13 amino acids. V lost 4 bases, J lost 5 bases, and 4 bases stayed unmatched. The CDR3 DNA is TGTGCCAGTAGTAAGACAGGGTCGGAGACCCAGTACTTC. It yields the protein CASSKTGSETQYF.

The V and J genes are TRBV9 and TRBJ1-3; no definite D call. Deletions cut 0 bases from V and 0 bases from J, with 7 bases between. Germline CDR1 reads SGDLS; CDR2 reads YYNGEE. This CDR3 has 15 amino acids. The CDR3 sequence is CASSVDGSSGNTIYF. For the CDR3, the DNA is TGTGCCAGCAGCGTAGATGGCAGCTCTGGAAACACCATATATTTT.

J is TRBJ1-1 and V is TRBV19; D possibly corresponds to TRBD1 (6 bases). The V gene's germline CDR1 is LNHDA and CDR2 SQIVND (reference sequence). Trimming took off 6 bases at V and 1 base at J, with 18 bases between the two ends. This CDR3 has 16 residues. Here the CDR3 DNA reads TGTGCCAGTAGGACAGGTGGCTTGGATGGGAACACTGAAGCTTTCTTT. Translation gives CASRTGGLDGNTEAFF.

This clone was seen a handful of times. The chain links TRBV19 to TRBJ2-5; 11 bases line up with TRBD1. Germline-derived CDR1 and CDR2 are LNHDA and SQIVND (reference sequence). The CDR3 runs 15 residues. Trimming took 3 bases from V and 4 from J; bases not matched to a gene: 4. This CDR3 is CASSMGDRGGETQYF. The DNA for the CDR3 is TGTGCCAGTAGTATGGGGGACAGGGGGGGAGAGACCCAGTACTTC.

The CDR3 DNA reads as TGTGCCAGCAGTTCTCCCCAGGGGGACAGGGTCCACGAGCAGTACTTC. Translation gives CASSSPQGDRVHEQYF. The rearrangement links TRBV28 to TRBJ2-7; 9 positions match TRBD1. Germline-derived CDR1 and CDR2 are MDHEN and SYDVKM. The CDR3 extends over 16 amino acids. The trim removed 4 bases at V and 5 bases at J, leaving 12 bases unmatched.

This sequence joins TRBV24-1 and TRBJ2-3, with D possibly being TRBD1 (6 bases). V gave up 5 bases and J gave up 4 bases, with 15 bases separating them. Germline assignment: CDR1 KGHDR and CDR2 SFDVKD. This CDR3 has 15 amino acids. For the CDR3, the DNA is TGTGCCACCAGTGGGACAGTCCCCGGGGCAGATACGCAGTATTTT. It is translated as CATSGTVPGADTQYF.

This chain links TRBV2 with TRBJ2-1, with a weak D call TRBD2 (5 bases). This CDR3 comprises 13 residues. V was cut by 6 bases and J by 9 bases, with 15 bases left in between. Germline V gene lookup returns CDR1 SNHLY and CDR2 FYNNEI. The CDR3 here is CASSMQARGEQFF. The CDR3 nucleotides are TGTGCCAGCAGCATGCAGGCCCGGGGTGAGCAGTTCTTC.

The J gene is TRBJ1-1, the V gene TRBV11-3; no reliable D call. There are 14 residues in the CDR3. V shed 3 bases and J shed 1 base, with 9 bases lying between them. Germline V gene lookup returns CDR1 SGHNT and CDR2 YENEEA. The CDR3, as DNA: TGTGCCAGCAGCTTCAGAGAGGGGAACACTGAAGCTTTCTTT. Amino acids: CASSFREGNTEAFF.

The chain couples TRBV27 to TRBJ1-3, with TRBD1 matching over 7 bases. V gave up 6 bases and J gave up 0 bases; unmatched junction bases: 11. Germline assignment: CDR1 MNHEY and CDR2 SMNVEV (reference sequence). This CDR3 is built from 17 residues. CDR3 bases: TGTGCCAGCAGACGCTGGGGACAGCCGAACTCTGGAAACACCATATATTTT. The encoded protein is CASRRWGQPNSGNTIYF.

The CDR3 region is CASSFIGGEKLFF. DNA of the CDR3: TGTGCCAGCAGTTTTATAGGAGGAGAAAAACTGTTTTTT. The rearrangement links TRBV12-3 or TRBV12-4 to TRBJ1-4; D is unclear. Deletions cut 3 bases from V and 8 bases from J, with 10 bases between. The CDR3 runs to 13 residues.

This sequence joins TRBV18 and TRBJ2-7; no clear D gene. The CDR3 sequence is 13 residues long. Germline-derived CDR1 and CDR2 are KGHSH and LQKENI. V was shortened by 2 bases and J by 2 bases, with 7 bases between the two germline ends. The CDR3 region is CASSPDITYEQYF. The CDR3 DNA follows: TGTGCCAGCTCACCAGACATCACCTACGAGCAGTACTTC.

The chain employs TRBV3-1 (or the pseudogene TRBV3-2) and TRBJ2-7; 8 bases match TRBD1. Germline V gives CDR1 LGHDT, CDR2 YNNKEL (reference sequence). The CDR3 extends over 15 amino acids. Losses at the gene ends were 8 bases for V and 0 bases for J; bases not matched to a gene: 9. The CDR3 DNA is TGTGCCAGCGGGCCATTGGACAGGGACTCCTACGAGCAGTACTTC. Translated: CASGPLDRDSYEQYF.

The chain couples TRBV24-1 to TRBJ2-1; D possibly corresponds to TRBD1 (6 bases). CDR1 KGHDR and CDR2 SFDVKD come from the germline V gene. This CDR3 contains 13 residues. V shed 3 bases and J shed 8 bases, with 10 bases lying between them. In DNA form, the CDR3 reads TGTGCCACCAGTGATGAAAAGGGGGATGAGCAGTTCTTC. Translation gives CATSDEKGDEQFF.